These 13 T cell receptor beta chains originate from one sample sequenced in a study. In TCRdb, the RT-PCR reads were re-called with MiXCR into one record per CDR3 protein. The top ten hold 10% to 12% of the sample, which has a few hundred distinct CDR3 sequences, around 81% seen once. The sequenced material came from memory CD4+ T cells from salivary gland. Receptor source: a female donor with primary Sjogren's syndrome.

About this clonotype itself: This beta chain is an off-target read within a library intended for alpha chains, so its frequency means little. This sequence joins TRBV20-1 and TRBJ2-7; 13 bases line up with TRBD2. The CDR3 is 15 residues long. Trimming cost V 6 bases and J 3 bases; bases outside gene matches: 8. Germline-derived CDR1 and CDR2 are DFQATT and SNEGSKA (reference sequence). The CDR3 here is CSASKRLAGGYEQYF. CDR3 in DNA: TGCAGTGCCTCAAAAAGACTAGCGGGAGGCTACGAGCAGTACTTC.

As to this clonotype: The library was designed around alpha chains, so this beta chain is a stray read whose abundance carries little weight. J is TRBJ2-2 and V is TRBV12-3 or TRBV12-4; D gene unclear. This CDR3 comprises 13 residues. V gave up 1 base and J gave up 6 bases, with 6 bases separating them. This chain's CDR3 is CASSLGGSGELFF. In nucleotides, the CDR3 is TGTGCCAGCAGTTTAGGGGGTTCCGGGGAGCTGTTTTTT.

Notes on this clonotype: This beta chain came through as a stray read in a library set up for alpha chains, and its size says little. V usage is TRBV12-3 or TRBV12-4 and J usage is TRBJ1-1; D is ambiguous. Trimming took off 3 bases at V and 5 bases at J, with 16 bases between the two ends. This CDR3 comprises 15 residues. CDR3 nucleotide sequence: TGTGCCAGCAGTTTGGTGGCGGTTAAAACGACTGAAGCTTTCTTT. Translation: CASSLVAVKTTEAFF.

On this clonotype: This beta chain is an unintended read in a library built for alpha chains; its size means little. This chain joins TRBV12-3 or TRBV12-4 and TRBJ2-3, with 7 bases lining up with TRBD1. With V trimmed by 5 bases and J by 2 bases, 7 bases remained unmatched. This CDR3 has 15 amino acids. Here the CDR3 DNA reads TGTGCCAGCAGTGACGGACAGGTGCCCACAGATACGCAGTATTTT. It yields the protein CASSDGQVPTDTQYF.

As to this clonotype: Because the library targeted alpha chains, this beta chain is an off-target read whose size means little. V and J are TRBV12-3 or TRBV12-4 and TRBJ2-7; D is ambiguous. The V and J ends lost 5 bases and 1 base respectively, with 12 bases between them. The CDR3 is 14 amino acids. CDR3 loop: CASSAWTSSYEQYF. The CDR3 nucleotides are TGTGCCAGCAGTGCATGGACGTCATCCTACGAGCAGTACTTC.

Concerning this clonotype: A library prepared for alpha chains yielded this beta chain as an off-target read; its size is of little meaning. The rearrangement joins TRBV20-1 to TRBJ2-3; 7 nucleotides agree with TRBD2. Germline assignment: CDR1 DFQATT and CDR2 SNEGSKA (reference sequence). The CDR3 sequence is 14 residues long. The V segment lost 6 bases and the J segment 3 bases; nucleotides outside the gene matches: 9. In nucleotides, the CDR3 is TGCAGTGCCAAACCGGGGGGTTCTACAGATACGCAGTATTTT. It encodes CSAKPGGSTDTQYF.

Comment on this clonotype: Little can be read into the size of this beta chain, an off-target read in a library designed for alpha chains. The V gene is TRBV29-1, the J gene TRBJ1-2; a possible D gene is TRBD1 (5 bases). Per the germline V gene, CDR1 is SQVTM and CDR2 is ANQGSEA. V dropped 5 bases and J dropped 4 bases, with 14 bases sitting between them. The CDR3 is 13 residues long. The CDR3 reads CSVRTSASYGYTF. Written as DNA, the CDR3 is TGCAGCGTTCGGACATCGGCAAGCTATGGCTACACCTTC.

About this clonotype itself: This beta chain is a stray sequence in a library constructed for alpha chains; its clone size is not meaningful. The chain combines TRBV6-5 with TRBJ2-3; 8 bases line up with TRBD2. The J segment lost 0 bases and the V segment lost 6 bases, leaving 5 bases of the junction unmatched. CDR1 MNHEY and CDR2 SVGAGI come from the germline V gene. This CDR3 has 15 amino acids. In nucleotides, the CDR3 is TGTGCCAGCAGCAGGGTAGCGGGGAGCACAGATACGCAGTATTTT. As protein: CASSRVAGSTDTQYF.

About this clonotype: This beta chain lies outside the target of a library built for alpha chains; its clone size means little. V is TRBV6-1 and J is TRBJ2-7; the match to TRBD1 covers 7 bases. CDR3 length equals 14 residues. Germline-derived CDR1 and CDR2 are MNHNS and SASEGT. Trimming took 7 bases from V and 2 from J; bases not matched to a gene: 8. The CDR3, as DNA: TGTGCCAGCACCTTCGGGACAGCCGCCTACGAGCAGTACTTC. It is translated as CASTFGTAAYEQYF.

For this clonotype: Within a library made for alpha chains, this beta chain is off target, and its count is uninformative. The chain couples TRBV7-3 to TRBJ2-3; 7 positions match TRBD2. V was pared by 6 bases and J by 4 bases, with 10 bases of the junction left unmatched. There are 15 residues in the CDR3. Per the germline V gene, CDR1 is SGHTA and CDR2 is FQGTGA. CDR3 loop: CASRGQRDPADTQYF. CDR3 DNA sequence: TGTGCCAGCAGGGGGCAGCGGGACCCCGCAGATACGCAGTATTTT.

On this clonotype: The library was designed around alpha chains, so this beta chain is a stray read whose abundance carries little weight. The V gene is TRBV28, the J gene TRBJ1-2; maybe TRBD1 (6 bases). This CDR3 has 14 amino acids. V was pared by 7 bases and J by 8 bases, with 20 bases between. CDR1 is MDHEN and CDR2 is SYDVKM in the germline V gene. The CDR3 here is CASKDSTSPGGYTF. The CDR3 bases are TGTGCCAGCAAGGACAGTACTTCACCCGGAGGCTACACCTTC.

This clonotype was counted a few times. This beta chain is off target for a library built for alpha chains, so its abundance means little. The chain joins TRBV6-5 to TRBJ1-5; D is possibly TRBD1 (6 bases). CDR3 size: 15 residues. The germline V gene encodes CDR1 MNHEY and CDR2 SVGAGI. V dropped 2 bases and J dropped 2 bases, with 10 bases sitting between them. The CDR3 DNA is TGTGCCAGCAGTTACGGCAGGGGCGGCAATCAGCCCCAGCATTTT. Protein product: CASSYGRGGNQPQHF.

With regard to this clonotype: Germline and junction disagree at one end, which may indicate a read error. This beta chain is a stray read from a library made for alpha chains; its abundance is not meaningful. The chain combines TRBV7-9 with TRBJ2-2; 7 positions match TRBD2. The germline V gene has CDR1 SEHNR and CDR2 FQNEAQ (reference sequence). There are 15 residues in the CDR3. The CDR3 loop reads CASIRLAANTGELFF. CDR3 nucleotide sequence: TGTGCCAGCATCAGACTAGCAGCGAACACTGGGGAGCTGTTTTTT.